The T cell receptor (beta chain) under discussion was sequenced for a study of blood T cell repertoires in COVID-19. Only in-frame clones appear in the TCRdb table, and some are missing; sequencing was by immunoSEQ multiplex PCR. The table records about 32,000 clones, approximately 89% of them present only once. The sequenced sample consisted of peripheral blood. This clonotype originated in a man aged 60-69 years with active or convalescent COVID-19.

The CDR3: CASSWTVATNEKLFF. DNA for the CDR3: TGTGCCAGCAGCTGGACAGTTGCAACTAATGAAAAACTGTTTTTT. This chain links TRBV27 with TRBJ1-4; tentative D call: TRBD1 (6 bases). V was pared by 6 bases and J by 0 bases, with 11 bases between. The CDR3 consists of 15 residues. Germline V gene lookup returns CDR1 MNHEY and CDR2 SMNVEV (reference sequence).